A selection of T cell receptor beta chains follows, all from one sample in a study of blood T cell repertoires in COVID-19. The protocol was immunoSEQ multiplex PCR, while the TCRdb copy is restricted to in-frame clones and leaves out a portion. The profile shows more than 150,000 clones, approximately 84% of them singletons. The sequencing sample was made of peripheral blood. The receptors shown here come from a human donor in a cohort sampled during active COVID-19. The CDR3 runs from the conserved cysteine through the conserved F or W. Each record gives: V gene, D gene, clone size, J gene, CDR3 DNA, CDR3 protein. A D gene is named only where the DNA matches it firmly. For some rows the clone size is stated as once, few or many, or as a class when expanded; others skip it.

TRBV6-5	.	.	TRBJ2-3	TGTGCCAGCAGTTACACAGTCACAGATACGCAGTATTTT	CASSYTVTDTQYF
TRBV5-4	TRBD1	.	TRBJ2-7	TGTGCCAGCAGCTTGATCGGACAGGGGTCCTACGAGCAGTACTTC	CASSLIGQGSYEQYF
TRBV5-1	TRBD2	.	TRBJ2-3	TGCGCCAGCAGCTTCAAGACTAGCCCACCCCACACAGATACGCAGTATTTT	CASSFKTSPPHTDTQYF
TRBV4-1	TRBD2	.	TRBJ2-3	TGCGCCAGCAGCCAAACTAGCGGGTCCTTAGATACGCAGTATTTT	CASSQTSGSLDTQYF
TRBV15	.	.	TRBJ1-3	TGTGCCACCAGCAGAACCGGGACAACCGGAAACACCATATATTTT	CATSRTGTTGNTIYF
TRBV5-5	TRBD1	.	TRBJ2-7	TGTGCCAGCAGCTCGGGGCTAACAGGGGACGAGCAGTACTTC	CASSSGLTGDEQYF
TRBV4-2	TRBD2	.	TRBJ2-2	TGTGCCAGCAGCCCCGGACTAGCGGGGGGGCCCAGCACCGGGGAGCTGTTTTTT	CASSPGLAGGPSTGELFF
TRBV3-1/TRBV3-2	TRBD1	.	TRBJ2-3	TGTGCCAGCAGCCAAGTGACAGGGTCAGATACGCAGTATTTT	CASSQVTGSDTQYF
TRBV3-1/TRBV3-2	TRBD1	.	TRBJ2-7	TGTGCCAGCAGCCAAGGACAGGGGGTGTACGAGCAGTACTTC	CASSQGQGVYEQYF
TRBV5-1	TRBD1	once	TRBJ1-6	TGCGCCAGCAGCACGGACAGGGGTAATTCACCCCTCCACTTT	CASSTDRGNSPLHF
TRBV2	.	.	TRBJ1-6	TGTGCCAGCAGGCTCACAGGGTTGTATAATTCACCCCTCCACTTT	CASRLTGLYNSPLHF
TRBV5-5	.	.	TRBJ2-7	TGTGCCAGCAGCTTGGACTTGGCCTACGAGCAGTACTTC	CASSLDLAYEQYF
TRBV10-2	.	.	TRBJ1-1	TGCGCCAGCAGTGCAGGGCTGGGCAGCTTGAAGGGGAACACTGAAGCTTTCTTT	CASSAGLGSLKGNTEAFF
TRBV29-1	.	.	TRBJ1-2	TGCAGTACCGGGACTACCTTCTCTGGCTACACCTTC	CSTGTTFSGYTF
TRBV5-1	TRBD2	.	TRBJ2-1	TGCGCCAGCAGCTCCGGACTAGCGGGGTACAATGAGCAGTTCTTC	CASSSGLAGYNEQFF
TRBV9	TRBD1	.	TRBJ2-5	TGTGCCAGCAGCCCGGGACAGGGGGGAGAGACCCAGTACTTC	CASSPGQGGETQYF
TRBV11-2	TRBD2	.	TRBJ2-7	TGTGCCAGCACCCAATGGACGGGGGGGGACGAGCAGTACTTC	CASTQWTGGDEQYF
TRBV29-1	.	.	TRBJ2-5	TGCAGCGTTGAAGATCGGCTAGCTGGTAGAGAGACCCAGTACTTC	CSVEDRLAGRETQYF
TRBV7-8	.	.	TRBJ1-1	TGTGCCAGCAGCCCCCTGGGCGTGCCCTACACTGAAGCTTTCTTT	CASSPLGVPYTEAFF
TRBV11-3	TRBD2	.	TRBJ2-7	TGTGCCAGCAGCTTATACAGCGGGGGCCCCTACGAGCAGTACTTC	CASSLYSGGPYEQYF
TRBV6-5	.	once	TRBJ1-2	TGTGCCAGCAGTTACCGGCAGGAGGGCTATGGCTACACCTTC	CASSYRQEGYGYTF
TRBV27	TRBD1	.	TRBJ1-4	TGTGCCAGCAGCCGACAGGGTTGGGGTAATGAAAAACTGTTTTTT	CASSRQGWGNEKLFF
TRBV5-1	.	few	TRBJ2-1	TGCGCCAGCAGCTCGGACCCAAGGACATACAATGAGCAGTTCTTC	CASSSDPRTYNEQFF
TRBV6-5	.	.	TRBJ1-5	TGTGCCAGCAGCCCCCTTCGAGGCAATCAGCCCCAGCATTTT	CASSPLRGNQPQHF
TRBV6-5	.	.	TRBJ1-1	TGTGCCAGCAGTTTGGGGCTGAGAGCTTTCTTT	CASSLGLRAFF
TRBV6-2/TRBV6-3	TRBD1	.	TRBJ1-1	TGTGCCAGCAGTCCCTCCAGGGGGTCAAGCACTGAAGCTTTCTTT	CASSPSRGSSTEAFF
TRBV7-9	.	.	TRBJ1-2	TGTGCCAGCAGCAGTACAGGAGTTCACTATGGCTACACCTTC	CASSSTGVHYGYTF
TRBV19	.	.	TRBJ2-2	TGTGCCAGTAGTATCTCAGGGGTCGGCGGGGAGCTGTTTTTT	CASSISGVGGELFF
TRBV10-3	TRBD2	once	TRBJ2-5	TGTGCCATCAGTGAGTCGACGCCGGGGGGAGGCCAAGAGACCCAGTACTTC	CAISESTPGGGQETQYF
TRBV13	.	.	TRBJ2-6	TGTGCCAGCAGCTTAGGCAGGGCCTCTGGGGCCAACGTCCTGACTTTC	CASSLGRASGANVLTF
TRBV2	.	.	TRBJ1-2	TGTGCCAGCAGTGGTAGCCCCGTAGACTATGGCTACACCTTC	CASSGSPVDYGYTF
TRBV12-3/TRBV12-4	.	.	TRBJ1-2	TGTGCCAGCAGAATGGGAGATACGGGCTACACCTTC	CASRMGDTGYTF
TRBV9	TRBD1	.	TRBJ2-2	TGTGCCAGCAGCGTAGTGGTGGGGACAGTAAACACCGGGGAGCTGTTTTTT	CASSVVVGTVNTGELFF
TRBV24-1	.	.	TRBJ2-1	TGTGCCACCTCGGACCCACGAGGGTTGAATGAGCAGTTCTTC	CATSDPRGLNEQFF
TRBV7-3	.	few	TRBJ2-1	TGTGCCAGCAGCTCCCGAGAGACTGGAATTTCCTACAATGAGCAGTTCTTC	CASSSRETGISYNEQFF
TRBV9	.	.	TRBJ1-1	TGTGCCAGCAGCGTAGCTGCGAGGGCAAGGGACACTGAAGCTTTCTTT	CASSVAARARDTEAFF
TRBV12-3/TRBV12-4	TRBD2	.	TRBJ2-5	TGTGCCAGCAGGGGACTAGAAGAGACCCAGTACTTC	CASRGLEETQYF
TRBV5-1	.	.	TRBJ1-5	TGCGCCAGCAGCTTGGAGGGGCCACGGCGCCCCAATCAGCCCCAGCATTTT	CASSLEGPRRPNQPQHF
TRBV3-1/TRBV3-2	.	.	TRBJ2-7	TGTGCCAGCAGCCAAGTGAGGACAGCGGACTACGAGCAGTACTTC	CASSQVRTADYEQYF
TRBV19	.	.	TRBJ2-2	TGTGCCAGTAGTATGCAGGGTATCGCCGGGGAGCTGTTTTTT	CASSMQGIAGELFF
TRBV19	TRBD2	.	TRBJ2-3	TGTGCCAGTAGTTCCCGGACTAGCGGGGGGGCTTCCACAGATACGCAGTATTTT	CASSSRTSGGASTDTQYF
TRBV5-1	.	.	TRBJ2-5	TGCGCCAGCAGCTTGTATTCCGGGGATGAGACCCAGTACTTC	CASSLYSGDETQYF
TRBV6-2/TRBV6-3	TRBD2	.	TRBJ2-3	TGTGCCAGCAGTTACCCTCTCACGGGACTAGCAGTAACAGATACGCAGTATTTT	CASSYPLTGLAVTDTQYF
TRBV6-6	.	few	TRBJ2-7	TGTGCCAGCAGTACTGCCCCCTTGTACGAGCAGTACTTC	CASSTAPLYEQYF
TRBV15	.	.	TRBJ2-7	TGTGCCACCAGCAGTGAGCAGGCCTACGAGCAGTACTTC	CATSSEQAYEQYF
TRBV30	TRBD1	.	TRBJ2-7	TGTGCCTGGGGACAGGGCTACGAGCAGTACTTC	CAWGQGYEQYF
TRBV27	TRBD1	.	TRBJ1-6	TGTGCCAGCAGTTCCGACAGGGTTTCACCCCTCCACTTT	CASSSDRVSPLHF
TRBV5-1	.	.	TRBJ1-1	TGCGCCAGCAGCTTGGCGGAACAGGACGGAGCCACTGAAGCTTTCTTT	CASSLAEQDGATEAFF